This T cell receptor (beta chain) was sequenced during a study of T cells in Graves' hyperthyroidism and ophthalmopathy. Overall study context: At initial diagnosis, before any treatment had begun, peripheral blood was obtained.

Study-level points and caveats: A model using 13 V-J features told ophthalmopathy apart from stable hyperthyroidism. Appearing also in blood were most of the thyroid clonotypes expanded above 0.001.

Each ophthalmopathy patient scored at least 3 on the Clinical Activity Score and at least 4 on NOSPECS grade, with duration under 3 months. Amplification targeted TCR beta CDR3 regions from RNA transcripts. A set of HTBI primers served as the primers for a first-round RT-PCR of the TCR CDR3. In TCRdb, the multiplex PCR reads were re-called with MiXCR into one record per CDR3 protein. The data show approximately 600,000 distinct CDR3 sequences, less than 25% seen once. About this clonotype: Its antigen is unknown.

Sequenced: blood. The clonotype originates from a man aged 30 to 39 with Graves' ophthalmopathy.

The DNA of the CDR3 is TGCAGTGCTTATGGAAAGGAGACCCAGTACTTC. Translation gives CSAYGKETQYF. V gene TRBV20-1 combines with J gene TRBJ2-5; no clear D. CDR3 length: 11 residues. Germline CDR1 DFQATT, CDR2 SNEGSKA (reference sequence). V shed 5 bases and J shed 5 bases, with 9 bases lying between them.